The source of this T cell receptor beta chain is a study of blood T cell repertoires in COVID-19. Study information: Sites in the United States, Italy and Spain provided acute and convalescent COVID-19 samples. Sources were T cells, B-cell-depleted T cells, or PBMCs; the material itself was cDNA or gDNA.

Clones were sequenced by immunoSEQ multiplex PCR, and TCRdb holds only the in-frame ones, with some missing. This sample has a few hundred thousand clones, with 88% found just once. As regards this clone: Within the sample, other DNA sequences also encode this same CDR3.

Trimming cost V 0 bases and J 3 bases; bases outside gene matches: 1. CDR3 length: 13 residues. Germline assignment: CDR1 GTSNPN and CDR2 SVGIG (reference sequence). Participants were aged about 18 to 89 years from around 26 US areas. Among Cohort 3 donors, those recovered had two negative PCRs, clearance, or symptom resolution. The chain couples TRBV30 to TRBJ1-1, with 7 bases identical to TRBD1. The sample comprised PBMCs or T cells enriched from blood (not recorded which). This TCR derives from a woman aged 55-70 years who had recovered from COVID-19. CDR3 DNA: TGTGCCTGGAGTGTACAGGGGTACACTGAAGCTTTCTTT. Protein product: CAWSVQGYTEAFF.